The clone carrying this T cell receptor (beta chain) was detected a few times. Its antigen is not known. This sample stems from a study of shared clonotypes between healthy human individuals. The assay was immunoSEQ multiplex PCR, and TCRdb's table has in-frame clones only and misses some. The sample consists of roughly 2 million clones, 85% to 95% of them appearing once. Study outcomes and limitations: Blood alone was sampled, and tissue repertoires likely differ. Naive subsets generally had larger estimated richness than memory subsets.

Sequenced input: naive CD4+ T cells sorted from blood. This sample's subset: CD45RA+ positively selected. The origin of this receptor is a man younger than 35 in good health.

The CDR3: CATSSRGLDVPQHF. CDR3 nucleotides: TGCGCCACCTCTTCGAGGGGCCTCGATGTACCCCAGCATTTT. The rearrangement links TRBV10-2 to TRBJ1-5; TRBD1 is a possible D gene (5 bases). The germline CDR1 and CDR2 sequences are WSHSY and SAAADI. The ends were cut back, 10 bases at V and 10 bases at J, with 23 bases in the middle. The CDR3 covers 14 residues.